A single sample is the source of the 3 T cell receptor beta chains below, sequenced in a study of T cell repertoires in cytomegalovirus infection. Via MiXCR, TCRdb re-called the reads, giving one row per CDR3 protein. The sample lists approximately 700,000 distinct CDR3 sequences; 35% to 40% were seen once. What was sequenced was PBMCs. The receptors originated from a human donor in good health (CMV status not recorded). Some clones in this sample may be carry-over from other donors' samples.

The J gene is TRBJ1-3, the V gene TRBV9; unclear D gene. CDR1 and CDR2 (germline): SGDLS, YYNGEE. The CDR3 contains 15 residues. Trimming cost V 0 bases and J 0 bases, with 7 bases left between them. DNA for the CDR3: TGTGCCAGCAGCGTAGCAAGCTACTCTGGAAACACCATATATTTT. Translation: CASSVASYSGNTIYF.

This clonotype was picked up one time. This sequence may be a read error, since a much larger clone differs from it by one base. V gene TRBV19 combines with J gene TRBJ2-1; 8 bases agree with TRBD2. This CDR3 has 14 residues. Germline loops: CDR1 LNHDA, CDR2 SQIVND (reference sequence). The CDR3 nucleotides are TGTGCCAGTCGGCTGGTAGCGGGGAACAATGATCAGTTCTTC. It translates to CASRLVAGNNDQFF.

This clonotype was observed at least ten times. The chain recombines TRBV2 with TRBJ1-5, with 9 positions matching TRBD1. The germline gives CDR1 SNHLY, CDR2 FYNNEI. The CDR3 consists of 14 residues. V lost 7 bases to trimming and J lost 4 bases; unmatched junction nucleotides: 5. CDR3 residues: CASTGTGQNQPQHF. The CDR3 nucleotides are TGTGCCAGCACAGGGACAGGGCAAAATCAGCCCCAGCATTTT.